A single sample gave rise to the 24 T cell receptor beta chains below, sequenced in a study of blood T cell repertoires in COVID-19. The protocol was immunoSEQ multiplex PCR, while the TCRdb copy is restricted to in-frame clones and leaves out a portion. This sample has approximately 82,000 clones, with almost 95% found just once. Source material: peripheral blood. These receptors were taken from a woman aged 55 to 70 with active COVID-19.

The gene calls are TRBV2 and TRBJ2-3; 8 positions match TRBD1. Looked up from germline, CDR1 is SNHLY and CDR2 is FYNNEI. Germline trimming cut 4 bases from V and 1 base from J; bases unmatched to any gene: 7. The CDR3 contains 16 residues. CDR3 residues: CASSGDRGQGTDTQYF. The CDR3 region has the DNA TGTGCCAGCAGTGGGGATCGGGGACAGGGCACAGATACGCAGTATTTT.

The V and J genes are TRBV10-1 and TRBJ1-1; tentative D call: TRBD1 (5 bases). CDR3 length equals 14 residues. Germline V lookup: CDR1 WNHNN, CDR2 SYGVQD (reference sequence). The V gene lost 6 bases and the J gene lost 6 bases, with 17 bases spanning the gap. The CDR3 spells CASSPGGVSAEAFF. CDR3 DNA sequence: TGCGCCAGCAGCCCCGGGGGAGTCAGCGCTGAAGCTTTCTTT.

V and J are TRBV21-1 and TRBJ2-7; TRBD2 is the table's D call and was not checked against the DNA. TRBV21-1 is recorded as a pseudogene. The CDR3 runs to 14 residues. This chain's CDR3 is CASYEGRELYEQYF. The CDR3 DNA sequence: TGTGCCAGCTACGAGGGGCGGGAGCTCTACGAGCAGTACTTC.

V gene TRBV28 combines with J gene TRBJ2-7; D might be TRBD1 (6 bases). The CDR3 has 13 residues. Germline V CDR1 and CDR2: MDHEN, SYDVKM. V lost 8 bases and J lost 9, with 20 bases in between. The CDR3 DNA follows: TGTGCCAGCTGTTCCACCACAGGGTTCAGGCAGTACTTC. Translating it yields CASCSTTGFRQYF.

The rearrangement joins TRBV30 to TRBJ1-1, with D perhaps matching TRBD1 (5 bases). Looked up from germline, CDR1 is GTSNPN and CDR2 is SVGIG (reference sequence). The germline V and J ends were trimmed by 3 bases and 7 bases, with 9 bases remaining between them. This CDR3 is built from 11 residues. The CDR3 DNA reads as TGTGCCTGGAGCGGGGGGGTTGAAGCTTTCTTT. Protein sequence: CAWSGGVEAFF.

The rearrangement joins TRBV6-1 to TRBJ1-3; the D gene is possibly TRBD1 (5 bases). Trimming cost V 1 base and J 7 bases, with 14 bases left between them. Looked up from germline, CDR1 is MNHNS and CDR2 is SASEGT. The CDR3 runs to 15 residues. This CDR3 is CASSEEGLPRNTIYF. The CDR3 DNA follows: TGTGCCAGCAGTGAAGAGGGGCTCCCTAGGAACACCATATATTTT.

The rearrangement uses TRBV10-3 and TRBJ2-7; TRBD1 might be the D (6 bases). The germline V gene encodes CDR1 ENHRY and CDR2 SYGVKD. V was shortened by 6 bases and J by 4 bases, with 13 bases between the two germline ends. The CDR3 spans 13 residues. The CDR3 reads CAIRRPDSYEQYF. In DNA, the CDR3 is TGTGCCATCAGGCGGCCGGACAGTTACGAGCAGTACTTC.

The chain carries TRBV10-1 and TRBJ2-1; 9 positions agree with TRBD1. Germline lookup yields CDR1 WNHNN and CDR2 SYGVQD (reference sequence). The CDR3 runs 13 residues. V shed 5 bases, J shed 11 bases, and the junction held 7 bases outside the gene matches. This chain's CDR3 is CASSLDRGVKQFF. CDR3 coding DNA: TGCGCCAGCAGTTTGGACAGGGGCGTAAAGCAGTTCTTC.

The V and J genes are TRBV5-6 and TRBJ1-1, with no clear D. The germline V and J ends were trimmed by 2 bases and 5 bases, with 10 bases remaining between them. This CDR3 contains 13 residues. Germline assignment: CDR1 SGHDT and CDR2 YYEEEE. CDR3 nucleotide sequence: TGTGCCAGCAGCTTCGGAGGTGAGACTGAAGCTTTCTTT. Translation: CASSFGGETEAFF.

CDR3 coding DNA: TGCGCCAGCAGTGGAGTGTCCTATGGCTACACCTTC. The encoded protein is CASSGVSYGYTF. This chain connects TRBV10-2 to TRBJ1-2; D gene uncertain. V was cut by 4 bases and J by 4 bases, with 7 bases left in between. CDR3 length equals 12 residues. The germline V gene encodes CDR1 WSHSY and CDR2 SAAADI.

The V and J genes are TRBV2 and TRBJ2-7; 10 bases agree with TRBD2. The germline gives CDR1 SNHLY, CDR2 FYNNEI. V dropped 8 bases and J dropped 0; count of bases not matched to a gene: 10. The CDR3 spans 16 residues. CDR3 protein: CASAGLAGVYSYEQYF. DNA of the CDR3: TGTGCCAGCGCTGGGCTAGCGGGGGTATACTCCTACGAGCAGTACTTC.

The rearrangement joins TRBV4-1 to TRBJ1-1; TRBD1 matches at 8 bases. Trimming removed 3 bases from V and 4 bases from J; junction bases left unmatched: 7. CDR3 size: 15 residues. Germline-derived CDR1 and CDR2 are MGHRA and YSYEKL. The DNA for the CDR3 is TGCGCCAGCAGCCAGGAGGACAGGGTTGGCACTGAAGCTTTCTTT. This sequence encodes CASSQEDRVGTEAFF.

The V gene is TRBV5-4, the J gene TRBJ2-1; tentative D call: TRBD2 (6 bases). Germline lookup yields CDR1 SGHNT and CDR2 YYREEE (reference sequence). This CDR3 is 16 amino acids long. V lost 0 bases and J lost 2, with 12 bases in between. CDR3 region: CASSLGRGSAYNEQFF. CDR3 nucleotide sequence: TGTGCCAGCAGCTTGGGGCGGGGTTCGGCCTACAATGAGCAGTTCTTC. Combining the CDR3 with reference TRBV5-4 and TRBJ2-1 gives the whole variable domain ETGVTQSPTHLIKTRGQQVTLRCSSQSGHNTVSWYQQALGQGPQFIFQYYREEENGRGNFPPRFSGLQFPNYSSELNVNALELDDSALYLCASSLGRGSAYNEQFFGPGTRLTVL.

The chain is built from TRBV19 and TRBJ1-5; D gene unclear. Germline-derived CDR1 and CDR2 are LNHDA and SQIVND (reference sequence). The CDR3 is 13 residues long. Trimming took 7 bases from V and 4 from J, leaving 11 bases between them. CDR3 residues: CASTIRGNQPQHF. The CDR3 bases are TGTGCCAGTACCATCCGGGGAAATCAGCCCCAGCATTTT. The full variable domain, in which reference TRBV19 and TRBJ1-5 provide the parts outside the CDR3, is DGGITQSPKYLFRKEGQNVTLSCEQNLNHDAMYWYRQDPGQGLRLIYYSQIVNDFQKGDIAEGYSVSREKKESFPLTVTSAQKNPTAFYLCASTIRGNQPQHFGDGTRLSIL.

The chain uses TRBV27 and TRBJ1-2, with 9 bases aligning to TRBD1. V shed 6 bases, J shed 3 bases, and the junction held 8 bases outside the gene matches. This CDR3 spans 15 amino acids. Germline CDR1 and CDR2: MNHEY and SMNVEV (reference sequence). The CDR3 nucleotides read TGTGCCAGCAGAGCAAAGACAGGGGGAGACTATGGCTACACCTTC. Its translation: CASRAKTGGDYGYTF.

The CDR3 DNA reads TGTGCCAGCAGCTCCGAGGCGGGACAGTACTATGGCTACACCTTC. Amino acid sequence: CASSSEAGQYYGYTF. The chain is built from TRBV11-2 and TRBJ1-2, with 7 bases identical to TRBD1. Germline V CDR1 and CDR2: SGHAT, FQNNGV. Trimming cost V 4 bases and J 3 bases; bases outside gene matches: 8. The CDR3 runs 15 residues. Full variable domain (missing parts from reference TRBV11-2 and TRBJ1-2): EAGVAQSPRYKIIEKRQSVAFWCNPISGHATLYWYQQILGQGPKLLIQFQNNGVVDDSQLPKDRFSAERLKGVDSTLKIQPAKLEDSAVYLCASSSEAGQYYGYTFGSGTRLTVV.

J is TRBJ1-1 and V is TRBV28; D gene uncertain. V lost 4 bases and J lost 1, with 13 bases in between. Germline V CDR1 and CDR2: MDHEN, SYDVKM. The CDR3 length is 15 residues. CDR3 coding DNA: TGTGCCAGCAGTTCCTCCTCCGGGAGGAACACTGAAGCTTTCTTT. Protein sequence: CASSSSSGRNTEAFF.

The genes are TRBV7-2 and TRBJ2-3, with 9 nucleotides matching TRBD2. The CDR3 is 15 amino acids. CDR1 and CDR2 from the germline V gene are SGHTA and FQGNSA. The V segment lost 5 bases and the J segment 3 bases; nucleotides outside the gene matches: 6. DNA of the CDR3: TGTGCCAGCAGCCCATGGACTAGCGCGACAGATACGCAGTATTTT. This encodes CASSPWTSATDTQYF.

V usage is TRBV29-1 and J usage is TRBJ2-7; 10 bases line up with TRBD2. Germline trimming cut 5 bases from V and 0 bases from J; bases unmatched to any gene: 13. CDR1 is SQVTM and CDR2 is ANQGSEA in the germline V gene. This CDR3 has 17 amino acids. The CDR3 protein is CSVLATRLAGSSYEQYF. In DNA form, the CDR3 reads TGCAGCGTTCTAGCAACTCGACTAGCGGGTAGCTCCTACGAGCAGTACTTC.

V and J are TRBV9 and TRBJ2-1; TRBD2 aligns across 12 bases. The germline CDR1 and CDR2 sequences are SGDLS and YYNGEE. Losses at the gene ends were 0 bases for V and 8 bases for J; bases not matched to a gene: 3. This CDR3 region has 15 residues. The CDR3 loop is CASSVGGLAGYEQFF. Here the CDR3 DNA reads TGTGCCAGCAGCGTAGGGGGACTAGCGGGTTATGAGCAGTTCTTC.

V is TRBV5-6 and J is TRBJ2-1, with D tentatively TRBD1 (6 bases). The CDR3 contains 13 residues. CDR1 and CDR2 from the germline V gene are SGHDT and YYEEEE. V dropped 6 bases and J dropped 1 base, with 8 bases sitting between them. DNA for the CDR3: TGTGCCAGCACACAGGGTTCCTACAATGAGCAGTTCTTC. Its protein is CASTQGSYNEQFF.

This rearrangement joins TRBV28 to TRBJ2-1; 14 nucleotides align to TRBD2. Trimming took 2 bases from V and 5 from J; bases not matched to a gene: 2. There are 16 residues in the CDR3. Germline V gene data show CDR1 as MDHEN and CDR2 as SYDVKM. CDR3: CASSLPGLAGDNEQFF. The CDR3 region has the DNA TGTGCCAGCAGTTTACCGGGACTAGCGGGGGACAATGAGCAGTTCTTC.

The chain links TRBV9 to TRBJ1-2; D possibly corresponds to TRBD1 (6 bases). This CDR3 has 18 amino acids. The germline V and J ends were trimmed by 4 bases and 4 bases, with 26 bases remaining between them. Germline V gene lookup returns CDR1 SGDLS and CDR2 YYNGEE. The CDR3, as DNA: TGTGCCAGCAGCACCCCGACAAGACAGGCTAGAAAGGGCTATGGCTACACCTTC. Protein: CASSTPTRQARKGYGYTF.

The chain joins TRBV18 to TRBJ2-7, with D possibly TRBD2 on 5 matching bases. The CDR3 is 13 residues long. Trimming removed 3 bases from V and 3 bases from J, with 9 bases in between. Looked up from germline, CDR1 is KGHSH and CDR2 is LQKENI. The CDR3 DNA is TGTGCCAGCTCACCGGGAGATCTCTACGAGCAGTACTTC. It translates to CASSPGDLYEQYF.